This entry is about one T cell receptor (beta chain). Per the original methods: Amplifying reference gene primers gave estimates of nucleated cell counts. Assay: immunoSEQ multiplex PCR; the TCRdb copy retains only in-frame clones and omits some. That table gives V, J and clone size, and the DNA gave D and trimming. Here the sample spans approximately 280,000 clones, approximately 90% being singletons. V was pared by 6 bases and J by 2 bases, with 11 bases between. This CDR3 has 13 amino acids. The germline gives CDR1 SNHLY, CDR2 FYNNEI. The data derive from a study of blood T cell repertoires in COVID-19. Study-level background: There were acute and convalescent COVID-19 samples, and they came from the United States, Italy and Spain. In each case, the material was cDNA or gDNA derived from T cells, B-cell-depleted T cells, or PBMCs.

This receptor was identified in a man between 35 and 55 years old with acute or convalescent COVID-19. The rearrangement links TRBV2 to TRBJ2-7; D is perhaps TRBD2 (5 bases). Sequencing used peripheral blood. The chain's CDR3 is CASRHTGTYEQYF. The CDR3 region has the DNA TGTGCCAGCAGACACACCGGGACCTACGAGCAGTACTTC.